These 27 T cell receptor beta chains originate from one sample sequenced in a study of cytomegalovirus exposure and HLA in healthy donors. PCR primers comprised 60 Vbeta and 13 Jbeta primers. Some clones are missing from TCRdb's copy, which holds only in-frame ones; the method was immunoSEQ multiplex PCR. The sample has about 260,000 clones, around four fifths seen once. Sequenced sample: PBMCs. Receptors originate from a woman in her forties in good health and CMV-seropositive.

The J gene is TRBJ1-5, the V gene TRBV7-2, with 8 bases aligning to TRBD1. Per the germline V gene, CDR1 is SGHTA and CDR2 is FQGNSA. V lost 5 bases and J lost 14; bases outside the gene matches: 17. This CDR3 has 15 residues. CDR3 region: CASSPSGKGQGSKHF. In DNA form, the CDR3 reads TGTGCCAGCAGCCCTTCTGGTAAAGGACAGGGAAGTAAGCATTTT.

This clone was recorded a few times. The CDR3, as DNA: TGTGCCAGCAGCGTGGGGGGAAGTGGGGGCACAGATACGCAGTATTTT. It is translated as CASSVGGSGGTDTQYF. V usage is TRBV9 and J usage is TRBJ2-3; possible D gene TRBD2, 6 bases. From germline, CDR1 is SGDLS and CDR2 YYNGEE. The CDR3 is made up of 16 amino acids. The V gene lost 2 bases and the J gene lost 1 base, with 14 bases spanning the gap.

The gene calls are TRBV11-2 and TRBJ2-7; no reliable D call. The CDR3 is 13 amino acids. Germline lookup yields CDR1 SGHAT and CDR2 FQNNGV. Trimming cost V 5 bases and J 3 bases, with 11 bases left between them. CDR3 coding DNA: TGTGCCAGCAGCCATCTAGTCCGCTACGAGCAGTACTTC. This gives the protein CASSHLVRYEQYF.

The CDR3 reads CASRGQGASYGYTF. The DNA of the CDR3 is TGTGCCAGTAGGGGACAGGGGGCAAGCTATGGCTACACCTTC. This chain uses TRBV19 with TRBJ1-2, with TRBD1 identical over 12 bases. The J segment lost 4 bases and the V segment lost 6 bases, leaving 3 bases of the junction unmatched. Germline loops: CDR1 LNHDA, CDR2 SQIVND (reference sequence). CDR3 length: 14 amino acids.

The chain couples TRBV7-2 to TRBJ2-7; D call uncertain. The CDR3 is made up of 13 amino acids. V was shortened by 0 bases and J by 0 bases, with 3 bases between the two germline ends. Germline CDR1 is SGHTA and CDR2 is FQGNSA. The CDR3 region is CASSLARSYEQYF. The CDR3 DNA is TGTGCCAGCAGCTTAGCCCGCTCCTACGAGCAGTACTTC.

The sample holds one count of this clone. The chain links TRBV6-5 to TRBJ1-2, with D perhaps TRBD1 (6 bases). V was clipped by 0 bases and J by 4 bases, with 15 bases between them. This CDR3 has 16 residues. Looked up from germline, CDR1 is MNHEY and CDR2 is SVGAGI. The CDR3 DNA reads TGTGCCAGCAGTTACTCAGGGGGGGTTGGTAGCTATGGCTACACCTTC. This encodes CASSYSGGVGSYGYTF.

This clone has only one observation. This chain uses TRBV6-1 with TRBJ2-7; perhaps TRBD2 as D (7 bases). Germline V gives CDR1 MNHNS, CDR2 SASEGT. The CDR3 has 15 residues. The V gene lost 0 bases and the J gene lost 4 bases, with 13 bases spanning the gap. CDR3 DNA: TGTGCCAGCAGTGAAGCGGGAGGGGGAAGTTACGAGCAGTACTTC. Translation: CASSEAGGGSYEQYF.

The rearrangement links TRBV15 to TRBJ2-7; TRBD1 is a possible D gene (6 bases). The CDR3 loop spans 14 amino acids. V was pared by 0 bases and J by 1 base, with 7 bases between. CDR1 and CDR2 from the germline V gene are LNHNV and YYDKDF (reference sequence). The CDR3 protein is CATSREQGSYEQYF. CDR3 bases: TGTGCCACCAGCAGAGAACAGGGTTCCTACGAGCAGTACTTC.

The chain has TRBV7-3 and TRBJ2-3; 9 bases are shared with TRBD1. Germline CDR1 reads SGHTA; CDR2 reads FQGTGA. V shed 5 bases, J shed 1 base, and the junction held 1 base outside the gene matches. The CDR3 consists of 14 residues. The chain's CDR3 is CASSTGGGTDTQYF. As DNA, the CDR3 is TGTGCCAGCAGCACAGGGGGCGGCACAGATACGCAGTATTTT.

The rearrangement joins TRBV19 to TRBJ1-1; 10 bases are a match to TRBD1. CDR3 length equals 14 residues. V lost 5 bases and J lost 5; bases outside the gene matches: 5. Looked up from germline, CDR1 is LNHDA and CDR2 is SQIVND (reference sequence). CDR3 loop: CASSFTGQGTEAFF. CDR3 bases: TGTGCCAGTAGTTTCACGGGACAGGGGACTGAAGCTTTCTTT. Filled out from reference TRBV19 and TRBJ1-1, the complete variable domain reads DGGITQSPKYLFRKEGQNVTLSCEQNLNHDAMYWYRQDPGQGLRLIYYSQIVNDFQKGDIAEGYSVSREKKESFPLTVTSAQKNPTAFYLCASSFTGQGTEAFFGQGTRLTVV.

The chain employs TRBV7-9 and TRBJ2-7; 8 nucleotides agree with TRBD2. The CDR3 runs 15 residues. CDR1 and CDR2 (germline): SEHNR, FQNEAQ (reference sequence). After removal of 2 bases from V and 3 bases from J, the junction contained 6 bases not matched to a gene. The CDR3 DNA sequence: TGTGCCAGCAGCTTATGGGCGGGGGGAGACTACGAGCAGTACTTC. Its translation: CASSLWAGGDYEQYF.

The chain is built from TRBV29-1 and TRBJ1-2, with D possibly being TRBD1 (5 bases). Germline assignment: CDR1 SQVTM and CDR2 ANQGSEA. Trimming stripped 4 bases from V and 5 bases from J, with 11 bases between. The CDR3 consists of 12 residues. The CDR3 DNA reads TGCAGCGTTGGCGGGGGAGGGTATGGCTACACCTTC. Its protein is CSVGGGGYGYTF.

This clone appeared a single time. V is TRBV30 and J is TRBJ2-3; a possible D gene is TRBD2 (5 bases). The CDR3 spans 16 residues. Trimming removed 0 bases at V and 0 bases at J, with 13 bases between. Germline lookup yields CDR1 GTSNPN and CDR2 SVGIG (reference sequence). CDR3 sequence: CAWSVPGRESTDTQYF. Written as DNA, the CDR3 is TGTGCCTGGAGTGTACCGGGTAGGGAGAGCACAGATACGCAGTATTTT.

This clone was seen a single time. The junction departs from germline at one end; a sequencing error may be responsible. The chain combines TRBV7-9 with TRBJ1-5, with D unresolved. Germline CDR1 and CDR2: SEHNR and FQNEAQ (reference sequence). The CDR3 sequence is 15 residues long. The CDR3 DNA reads TGTTCCAGCAGTGTAACCACAGATAGCAATCAGCCCCAGCATTTT. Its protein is CSSSVTTDSNQPQHF.

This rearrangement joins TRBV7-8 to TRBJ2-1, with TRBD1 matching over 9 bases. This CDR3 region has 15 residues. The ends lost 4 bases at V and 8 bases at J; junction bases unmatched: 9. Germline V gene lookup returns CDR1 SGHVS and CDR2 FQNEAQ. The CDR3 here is CASSWPGQGRDEQFF. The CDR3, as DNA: TGTGCCAGCAGCTGGCCGGGACAGGGTAGGGATGAGCAGTTCTTC.

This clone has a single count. The CDR3 bases are TGTGCTAGTGGTTTGGAACAGGGGGCCACCTACGAGCAGTACTTC. It encodes CASGLEQGATYEQYF. The chain employs TRBV12-5 and TRBJ2-7, with 9 nucleotides matching TRBD1. The J segment lost 2 bases and the V segment lost 1 base, leaving 3 bases of the junction unmatched. Germline V gene data show CDR1 as LGHNT and CDR2 as FRNRAP. The CDR3 runs 15 residues.

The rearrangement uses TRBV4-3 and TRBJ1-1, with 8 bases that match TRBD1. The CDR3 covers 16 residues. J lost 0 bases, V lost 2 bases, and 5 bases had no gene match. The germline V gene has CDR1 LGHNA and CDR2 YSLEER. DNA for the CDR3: TGCGCCAGCAGCCAAAGCGCAGGGGGCCTGAACACTGAAGCTTTCTTT. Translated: CASSQSAGGLNTEAFF.

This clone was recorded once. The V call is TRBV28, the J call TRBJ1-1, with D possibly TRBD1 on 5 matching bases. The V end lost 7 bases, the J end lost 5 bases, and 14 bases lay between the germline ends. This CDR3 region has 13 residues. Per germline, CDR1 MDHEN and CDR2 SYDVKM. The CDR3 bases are TGTGCCAGCATCACGGGGGGGGTGACTGAAGCTTTCTTT. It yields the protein CASITGGVTEAFF.

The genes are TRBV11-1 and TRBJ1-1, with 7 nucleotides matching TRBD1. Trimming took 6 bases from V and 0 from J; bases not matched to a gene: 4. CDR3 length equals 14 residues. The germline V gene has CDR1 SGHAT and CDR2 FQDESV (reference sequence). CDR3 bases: TGTGCCAGCAGGGCAGGGGGACTGAACACTGAAGCTTTCTTT. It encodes CASRAGGLNTEAFF. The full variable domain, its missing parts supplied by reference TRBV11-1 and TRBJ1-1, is EAEVAQSPRYKITEKSQAVAFWCDPISGHATLYWYRQILGQGPELLVQFQDESVVDDSQLPKDRFSAERLKGVDSTLKIQPAELGDSAMYLCASRAGGLNTEAFFGQGTRLTVV.

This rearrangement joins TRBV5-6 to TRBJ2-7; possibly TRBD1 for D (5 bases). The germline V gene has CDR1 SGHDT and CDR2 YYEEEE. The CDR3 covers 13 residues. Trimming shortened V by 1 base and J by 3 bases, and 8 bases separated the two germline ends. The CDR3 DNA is TGTGCCAGCAGCTTGAGGCAGGGCTACGAGCAGTACTTC. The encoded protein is CASSLRQGYEQYF.

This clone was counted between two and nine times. In DNA, the CDR3 is TGTGCCAGCAGCTGGAACGGGACAGTGTTCCCAAGGTCTTCCTATGAGCAGTTCTTC. Translated, it gives CASSWNGTVFPRSSYEQFF. This rearrangement joins TRBV5-8 to TRBJ2-1, with TRBD1 identical over 7 bases. Per germline, CDR1 SGHTS and CDR2 YDEGEE. The CDR3 consists of 19 residues. V lost 3 bases and J lost 8; bases outside the gene matches: 23.

In DNA, the CDR3 is TGTGCCAGCAGCTTGCCTAGCGGGAGGCGGGGTTTAAACGAGCAGTACTTC. Residues: CASSLPSGRRGLNEQYF. This chain links TRBV5-4 with TRBJ2-7; the match to TRBD2 covers 11 bases. The CDR3 spans 17 residues. Germline-derived CDR1 and CDR2 are SGHNT and YYREEE (reference sequence). The ends lost 1 base at V and 5 bases at J; junction bases unmatched: 11.

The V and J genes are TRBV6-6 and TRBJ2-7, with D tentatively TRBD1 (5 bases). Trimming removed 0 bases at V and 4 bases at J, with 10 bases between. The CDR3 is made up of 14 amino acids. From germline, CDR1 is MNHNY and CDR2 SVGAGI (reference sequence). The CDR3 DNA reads TGTGCCAGCAGTTACTCACAGGTTTCGTACGAGCAGTACTTC. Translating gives CASSYSQVSYEQYF.

CDR3 sequence reads: CASSPLAGYSYEQYF. The CDR3 bases are TGTGCCAGCAGTCCATTAGCGGGTTACTCCTACGAGCAGTACTTC. The chain links TRBV27 to TRBJ2-7, with 7 bases identical to TRBD2. The ends lost 5 bases at V and 0 bases at J; junction bases unmatched: 7. The CDR3 runs to 15 residues. The V gene's germline CDR1 is MNHEY and CDR2 SMNVEV (reference sequence).

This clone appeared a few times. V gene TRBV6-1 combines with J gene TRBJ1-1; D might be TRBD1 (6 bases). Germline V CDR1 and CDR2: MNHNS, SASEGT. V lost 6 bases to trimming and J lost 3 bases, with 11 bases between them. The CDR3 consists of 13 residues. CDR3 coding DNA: TGTGCCAGCAGGACATACAGGGACACTGAAGCTTTCTTT. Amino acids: CASRTYRDTEAFF.

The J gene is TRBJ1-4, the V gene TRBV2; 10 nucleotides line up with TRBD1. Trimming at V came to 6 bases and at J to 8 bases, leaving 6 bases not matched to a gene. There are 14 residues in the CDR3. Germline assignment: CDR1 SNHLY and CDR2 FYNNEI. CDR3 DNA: TGTGCCAGCAGACCGGGACAGGGGAAGGAAAAACTGTTTTTT. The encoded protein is CASRPGQGKEKLFF.

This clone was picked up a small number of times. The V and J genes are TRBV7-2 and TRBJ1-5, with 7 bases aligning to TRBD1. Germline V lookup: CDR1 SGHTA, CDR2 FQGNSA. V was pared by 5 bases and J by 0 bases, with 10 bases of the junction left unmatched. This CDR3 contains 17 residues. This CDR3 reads CASSRTGQIGSNQPQHF. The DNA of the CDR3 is TGTGCCAGCAGCCGGACAGGACAGATTGGTAGCAATCAGCCCCAGCATTTT.